This TCR beta chain was observed in a study of blood T cell repertoires in COVID-19. Here immunoSEQ multiplex PCR was the method, and the copy in TCRdb shows in-frame clones only, minus some. The repertoire holds more than 90,000 clones, with about nine tenths as singletons. In this sample, this clone turned up a few times. The CDR3 has 13 amino acids. V was shortened by 0 bases and J by 4 bases, with 5 bases between the two germline ends. Germline V gives CDR1 SGHTS, CDR2 YDEGEE. The TCR comes from a human donor in a cohort sampled during active COVID-19. The sample consisted of peripheral blood. This rearrangement joins TRBV5-8 to TRBJ2-1; D is possibly TRBD1 (5 bases). The CDR3 region is CASSLGQYNEQFF. CDR3 sequence (DNA): TGTGCCAGCAGCTTGGGACAGTACAATGAGCAGTTCTTC. The whole variable domain, filled in from reference TRBV5-8 and TRBJ2-1, reads EAGVTQSPTHLIKTRGQQATLRCSPISGHTSVYWYQQALGLGLQFLLWYDEGEERNRGNFPPRFSGRQFPNYSSELNVNALELEDSALYLCASSLGQYNEQFFGPGTRLTVL.